This section outlines one T cell receptor beta chain sequence together with its context. The length of the CDR3 is 12 residues. The germline CDR1 and CDR2 sequences are KGHSH and LQKENI. The V end was cut by 2 bases, the J end by 4 bases, with 4 bases between. This record comes from a study of OX40 agonist ivuxolimab in advanced cancers. The overall study: The study enrolled dose-escalation patients with hepatocellular carcinoma, melanoma, renal cell or head and neck cancer. Therapy given before enrollment (anti-PD-1, anti-PD-L1 or anti-CTLA-4) was allowed, and around 40% had some.

Repertoires were generated with immunoSEQ multiplex PCR, while TCRdb's copy carries only in-frame clones and drops some. Of 50,000 to 65,000 clones in the sample, around 85% were seen once. The chain links TRBV18 to TRBJ2-3; D is undetermined. The sequence was collected from an adult with an advanced solid tumor such as melanoma, head and neck, liver or kidney cancer. The specimen comprised CD4+ or CD8+ T cells sorted from blood, sampled in a trial of the OX40 agonist ivuxolimab. The CDR3 reads CASSPSPDTQYF. DNA of the CDR3: TGTGCCAGCTCACCAAGCCCAGATACGCAGTATTTT.